These T cell receptor beta chains were read from a single sample in a study of shared clonotypes between healthy human individuals. Only in-frame clones appear in the TCRdb table, and some are missing; sequencing was by immunoSEQ multiplex PCR. This table holds about 2 million clones, 85% to 95% found once. The specimen sequenced was naive CD8+ T cells sorted from blood. These receptors all stem from a man younger than 30 in good health. The CDR3 runs from the conserved cysteine through the conserved F or W. The order of the fields is D gene, clone size, J gene, V gene, CDR3 protein, CDR3 DNA. The D gene is left open where the match is weak. A row's size may be missing; if present it is once, few, many or a size class.

.,.,TRBJ2-2,TRBV29-1,CSVEKTGEVPNTGELFF,TGCAGCGTTGAGAAAACAGGGGAGGTCCCGAACACCGGGGAGCTGTTTTTT
TRBD1,once,TRBJ2-5,TRBV13,CASSPRQGRWETQYF,TGTGCCAGCAGCCCTCGACAGGGAAGGTGGGAGACCCAGTACTTC
.,.,TRBJ1-2,TRBV7-9,CASTGPGSGGYTF,TGTGCCAGCACCGGACCAGGGTCCGGTGGCTACACCTTC
TRBD1,.,TRBJ1-1,TRBV7-9,CASSPWAGGYAFTEAFF,TGTGCCAGCAGCCCCTGGGCAGGGGGCTACGCTTTCACTGAAGCTTTCTTT
.,.,TRBJ2-7,TRBV19,CASSIGGNEQYF,TGTGCCAGTAGTATTGGAGGGAACGAGCAGTACTTC
.,.,TRBJ2-1,TRBV27,CASINSPGDLLGEQFF,TGTGCCAGCATCAATTCGCCAGGGGACCTTCTAGGTGAGCAGTTCTTC
TRBD2,.,TRBJ2-7,TRBV7-7,CASSSGLAETYEQYF,TGTGCTAGCAGCTCAGGACTAGCGGAAACCTACGAGCAGTACTTC
TRBD2,.,TRBJ2-7,TRBV5-6,CASSSAGEMYEQYF,TGTGCCAGCAGCTCAGCGGGAGAGATGTACGAGCAGTACTTC
.,once,TRBJ1-1,TRBV27,CASSLTDNTEAFF,TGTGCCAGCAGCCTAACGGATAACACTGAAGCTTTCTTT
.,.,TRBJ2-5,TRBV5-4,CASSFGTIQETQYF,TGTGCCAGCAGCTTTGGGACGATTCAAGAGACCCAGTACTTC
.,.,TRBJ2-5,TRBV7-6,CASSGLRGVQETQYF,TGTGCCAGCAGTGGTCTCAGGGGAGTCCAAGAGACCCAGTACTTC